This T cell receptor beta chain emerged from a study of T cells expressing NK-cell markers. Study results and caveats: Researchers report these clonotypes also headed the CD3+CD56-NKG2C+ fraction in a handful of donors.

On this clonotype itself: Its target is unknown.

TCRdb reprocessed the 5' RACE reads, keeping one entry per CDR3 protein, no DNA. The listing records 250,000 or so distinct CDR3 sequences. The CDR3 totals 14 residues. Germline V gene sequence: CDR1 SNHLY, CDR2 FYNNEI. The material sequenced was blood T cells: a sorted CD56 or NKG2C T cell subset, CD4+ or CD8+ T cells, or bulk PBMC T cells (not recorded which). This TCR came from a woman between 18 and 70 years old in good health. The rearrangement links TRBV2 to TRBJ2-3; TCRdb's D call of TRBD2 is untestable without DNA. The CDR3 reads CASKPRGITDTQYF. Variable domain in full (rest from reference TRBV2 and TRBJ2-3): EPEVTQTPSHQVTQMGQEVILRCVPISNHLYFYWYRQILGQKVEFLVSFYNNEISEKSEIFDDQFSVERPDGSNFTLKIRSTKLEDSAMYFCASKPRGITDTQYFGPGTRLTVL.